A selection of T cell receptor beta chains follows, all from one sample in a study of OX40 agonist ivuxolimab in advanced cancers. TCRdb's copy holds only in-frame clones and misses some; the assay was immunoSEQ multiplex PCR. The sample has roughly 75,000 clones; roughly 84% are singletons. The sample in question was CD4+ or CD8+ T cells sorted from blood, obtained in a trial of the OX40 agonist ivuxolimab. The receptors shown here come from an adult with an advanced solid tumor such as melanoma, head and neck, liver or kidney cancer. Both conserved end residues are part of each CDR3. D genes are given only for firm matches. Rows give clone size only sometimes, using once, few, many, or a class for an expanded clone.

TGTGCCACCAGCAGAGATCCCGGGGATACGCAGTATTTT | CATSRDPGDTQYF | TRBJ2-3 | TRBV15 | few | .
TGTGCCAGCGGACGATCGGTCACCGGGGAGCTGTTTTTT | CASGRSVTGELFF | TRBJ2-2 | TRBV7-6 | . | .
TGCGCCAGCAGCGTCGACAGCCAAACGAACACCGGGGAGCTGTTTTTT | CASSVDSQTNTGELFF | TRBJ2-2 | TRBV10-2 | . | .
TGTGCCAGCAGTGAGGCGGGGTTCCCGTCTAACTATGGCTACACCTTC | CASSEAGFPSNYGYTF | TRBJ1-2 | TRBV6-1 | . | .
TGTGCCAGTAGCGTCGGGACAGGGGGCACTGAAGCTTTCTTT | CASSVGTGGTEAFF | TRBJ1-1 | TRBV19 | . | TRBD1
TGTGCCAGCAGGGGACTGATTAGCAATCAGCCCCAGCATTTT | CASRGLISNQPQHF | TRBJ1-5 | TRBV2 | . | .
TGCGCCAGCAGCCAAGATGGGTGGGAGACCCAGTACTTC | CASSQDGWETQYF | TRBJ2-5 | TRBV4-1 | . | .
TGTGCCAGCAGCTCCACGGGGCACGAAGCTTTCTTT | CASSSTGHEAFF | TRBJ1-1 | TRBV7-2 | . | .
TGTGCCAGCACCCCTGGGCCCCAGAGAGAGCAGTACTTC | CASTPGPQREQYF | TRBJ2-7 | TRBV7-2 | many | .
TGTGCCAGCTCACCCCAGAACCCCCGAGGGCACACAGATACGCAGTATTTT | CASSPQNPRGHTDTQYF | TRBJ2-3 | TRBV18 | . | .
TGTGCCAGCAGCTCGGGACAGGGGAGTAGTCAGCCCCAGCATTTT | CASSSGQGSSQPQHF | TRBJ1-5 | TRBV7-2 | . | TRBD1
TGTGCCAGCAGCTTATCAGGGCAGGGTGGTGAAGCTTTCTTT | CASSLSGQGGEAFF | TRBJ1-1 | TRBV7-2 | . | .
TGTGCCAGCAGCTTACAGACAGGGGATCATTCACCCCTCCACTTT | CASSLQTGDHSPLHF | TRBJ1-6 | TRBV5-5 | few | TRBD1
TGTGCCAGCAGTTTCCCTACGGGACAGGCATCGGAGACCCAGTACTTC | CASSFPTGQASETQYF | TRBJ2-5 | TRBV28 | . | TRBD1
TGTGCCAGCAGCCGGCCACAGGGGGGGACTGAAGCTTTCTTT | CASSRPQGGTEAFF | TRBJ1-1 | TRBV4-2 | few | TRBD1
TGCGCCAGCAGCCAAGTCCCCGGGGGGGGGACCACTGAAGCTTTCTTT | CASSQVPGGGTTEAFF | TRBJ1-1 | TRBV4-1 | . | .
TGTGCCATCAGCGACAGGGTTGACTCACCCCTCCACTTT | CAISDRVDSPLHF | TRBJ1-6 | TRBV10-3 | . | TRBD1